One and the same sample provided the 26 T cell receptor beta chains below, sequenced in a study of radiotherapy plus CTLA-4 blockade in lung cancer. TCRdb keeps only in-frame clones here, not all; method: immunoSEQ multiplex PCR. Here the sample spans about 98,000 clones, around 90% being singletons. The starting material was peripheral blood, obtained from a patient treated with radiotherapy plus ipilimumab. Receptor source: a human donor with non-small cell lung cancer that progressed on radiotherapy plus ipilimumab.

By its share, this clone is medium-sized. The CDR3 loop reads CASSQSIDPKQPQHF. Written as DNA, the CDR3 is TGCGCCAGCAGCCAAAGTATAGATCCGAAGCAGCCCCAGCATTTT. The rearrangement joins TRBV4-1 to TRBJ1-5; D not certain. The CDR3 totals 15 residues. Trimming took off 2 bases at V and 7 bases at J, with 15 bases between the two ends. CDR1 and CDR2 from the germline V gene are MGHRA and YSYEKL.

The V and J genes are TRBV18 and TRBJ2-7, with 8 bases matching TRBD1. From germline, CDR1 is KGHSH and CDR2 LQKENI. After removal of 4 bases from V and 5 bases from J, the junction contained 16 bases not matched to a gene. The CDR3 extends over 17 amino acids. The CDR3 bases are TGTGCCAGCTCACAAATTGGCGTTGGACAGGGCCGTAACGAGCAGTACTTC. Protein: CASSQIGVGQGRNEQYF.

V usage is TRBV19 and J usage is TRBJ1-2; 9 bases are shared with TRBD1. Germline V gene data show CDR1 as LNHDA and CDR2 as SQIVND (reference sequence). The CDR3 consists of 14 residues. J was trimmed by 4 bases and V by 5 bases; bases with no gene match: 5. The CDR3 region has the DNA TGTGCCAGTAGTCGACAGGGGGAGCCCTATGGCTACACCTTC. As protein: CASSRQGEPYGYTF. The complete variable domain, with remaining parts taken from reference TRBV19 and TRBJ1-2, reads DGGITQSPKYLFRKEGQNVTLSCEQNLNHDAMYWYRQDPGQGLRLIYYSQIVNDFQKGDIAEGYSVSREKKESFPLTVTSAQKNPTAFYLCASSRQGEPYGYTFGSGTRLTVV.

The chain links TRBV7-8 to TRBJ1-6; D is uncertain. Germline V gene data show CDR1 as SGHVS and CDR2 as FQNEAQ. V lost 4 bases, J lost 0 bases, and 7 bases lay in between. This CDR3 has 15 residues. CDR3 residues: CASSYMSSYNSPLHF. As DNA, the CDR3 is TGTGCCAGCAGCTACATGAGCTCCTATAATTCACCCCTCCACTTT.

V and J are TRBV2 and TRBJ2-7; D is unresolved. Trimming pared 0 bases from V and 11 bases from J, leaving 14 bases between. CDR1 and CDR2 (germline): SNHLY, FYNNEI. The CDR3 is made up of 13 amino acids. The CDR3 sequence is CASSEARIGHKYF. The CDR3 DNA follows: TGTGCCAGCAGTGAAGCGAGGATCGGGCACAAGTACTTC.

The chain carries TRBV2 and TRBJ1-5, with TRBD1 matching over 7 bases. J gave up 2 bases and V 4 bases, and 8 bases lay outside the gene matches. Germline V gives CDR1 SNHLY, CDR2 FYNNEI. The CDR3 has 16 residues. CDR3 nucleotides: TGTGCCAGCAGTGGAGACAGGGTCAGTGGCAATCAGCCCCAGCATTTT. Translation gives CASSGDRVSGNQPQHF.

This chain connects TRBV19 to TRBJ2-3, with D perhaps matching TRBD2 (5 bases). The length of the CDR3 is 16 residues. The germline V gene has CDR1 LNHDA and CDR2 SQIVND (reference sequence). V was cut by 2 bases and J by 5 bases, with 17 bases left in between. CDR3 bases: TGTGCCAGTAGTATATATCCCTCCGCCCGGGAAGATACGCAGTATTTT. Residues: CASSIYPSAREDTQYF.

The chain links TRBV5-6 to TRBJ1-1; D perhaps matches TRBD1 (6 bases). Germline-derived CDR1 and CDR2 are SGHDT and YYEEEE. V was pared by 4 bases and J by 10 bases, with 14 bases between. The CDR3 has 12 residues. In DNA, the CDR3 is TGTGCCAGCAGCCCGGGACAACTTGGAGCTTTCTTT. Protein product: CASSPGQLGAFF.

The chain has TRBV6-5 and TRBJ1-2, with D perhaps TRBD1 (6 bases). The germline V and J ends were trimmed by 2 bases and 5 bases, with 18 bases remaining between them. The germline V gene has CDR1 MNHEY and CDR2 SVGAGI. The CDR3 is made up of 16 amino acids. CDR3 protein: CASSYGGGGDAYGYTF. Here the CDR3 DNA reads TGTGCCAGCAGTTACGGGGGCGGGGGAGATGCATATGGCTACACCTTC.

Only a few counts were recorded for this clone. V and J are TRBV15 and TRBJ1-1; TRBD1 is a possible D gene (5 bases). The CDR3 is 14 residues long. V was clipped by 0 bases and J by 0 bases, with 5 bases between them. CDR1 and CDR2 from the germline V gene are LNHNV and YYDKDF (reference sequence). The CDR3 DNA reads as TGTGCCACCAGCAGAGACAGGGTGAACACTGAAGCTTTCTTT. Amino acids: CATSRDRVNTEAFF.

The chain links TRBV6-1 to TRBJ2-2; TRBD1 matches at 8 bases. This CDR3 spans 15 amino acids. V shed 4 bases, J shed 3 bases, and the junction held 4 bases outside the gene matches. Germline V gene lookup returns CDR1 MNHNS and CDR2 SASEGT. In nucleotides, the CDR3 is TGTGCCAGCAGTGCTGGACAGGGTGACACCGGGGAGCTGTTTTTT. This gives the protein CASSAGQGDTGELFF.

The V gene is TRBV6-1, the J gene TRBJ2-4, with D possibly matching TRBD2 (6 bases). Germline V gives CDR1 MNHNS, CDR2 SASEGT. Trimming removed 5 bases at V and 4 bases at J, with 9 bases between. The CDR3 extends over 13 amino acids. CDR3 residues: CASSPGGKNIQYF. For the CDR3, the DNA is TGTGCCAGCAGTCCTGGAGGGAAAAACATTCAGTACTTC.

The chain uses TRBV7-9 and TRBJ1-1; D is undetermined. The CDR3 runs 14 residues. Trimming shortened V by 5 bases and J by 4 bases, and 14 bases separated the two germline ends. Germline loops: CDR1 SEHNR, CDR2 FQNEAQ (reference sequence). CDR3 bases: TGTGCCAGCAGCCCGAAATTGTTGGGCACTGAAGCTTTCTTT. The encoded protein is CASSPKLLGTEAFF.

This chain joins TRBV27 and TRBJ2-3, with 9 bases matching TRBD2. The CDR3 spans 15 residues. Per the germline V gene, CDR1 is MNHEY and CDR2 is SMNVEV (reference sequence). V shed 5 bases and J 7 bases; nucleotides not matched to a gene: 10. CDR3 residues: CASSPLAGTGNTQYF. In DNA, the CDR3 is TGTGCCAGCAGTCCGCTAGCGGGAACGGGAAATACGCAGTATTTT.

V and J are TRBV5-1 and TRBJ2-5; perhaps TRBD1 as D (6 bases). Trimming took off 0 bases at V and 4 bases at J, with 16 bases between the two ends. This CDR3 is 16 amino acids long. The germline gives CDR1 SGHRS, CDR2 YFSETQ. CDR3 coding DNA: TGCGCCAGCAGCTTGGAACCAGGGGCTCGAGTAGAGACCCAGTACTTC. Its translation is CASSLEPGARVETQYF.

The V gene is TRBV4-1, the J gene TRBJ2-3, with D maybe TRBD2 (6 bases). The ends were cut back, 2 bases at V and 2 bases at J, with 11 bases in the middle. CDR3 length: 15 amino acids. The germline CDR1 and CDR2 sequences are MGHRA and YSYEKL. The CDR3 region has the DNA TGCGCCAGCAGCCAAACGGAGGGCCTCACAGATACGCAGTATTTT. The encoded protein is CASSQTEGLTDTQYF.

This chain's CDR3 is CSVEVRSPQAYNEQFF. In DNA, the CDR3 is TGCAGCGTTGAAGTAAGGTCTCCCCAAGCCTACAATGAGCAGTTCTTC. The genes are TRBV29-1 and TRBJ2-1; D not certain. Trimming cost V 1 base and J 2 bases, with 15 bases left between them. There are 16 residues in the CDR3. Germline V gene data show CDR1 as SQVTM and CDR2 as ANQGSEA.

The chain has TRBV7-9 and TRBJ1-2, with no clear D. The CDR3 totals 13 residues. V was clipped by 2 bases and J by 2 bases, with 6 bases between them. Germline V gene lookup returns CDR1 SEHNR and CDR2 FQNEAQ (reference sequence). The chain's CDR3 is CASSLKQNYGYTF. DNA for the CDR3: TGTGCCAGCAGCTTAAAACAAAACTATGGCTACACCTTC. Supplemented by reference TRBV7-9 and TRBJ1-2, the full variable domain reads DTGVSQNPRHKITKRGQNVTFRCDPISEHNRLYWYRQTLGQGPEFLTYFQNEAQLEKSRLLSDRFSAERPKGSFSTLEIQRTEQGDSAMYLCASSLKQNYGYTFGSGTRLTVV.

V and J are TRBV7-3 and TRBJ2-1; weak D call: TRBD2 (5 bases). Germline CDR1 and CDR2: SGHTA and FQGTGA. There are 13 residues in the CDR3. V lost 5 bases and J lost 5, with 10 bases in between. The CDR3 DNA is TGTGCCAGCAGCCGCACTAGGGACAATGAGCAGTTCTTC. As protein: CASSRTRDNEQFF. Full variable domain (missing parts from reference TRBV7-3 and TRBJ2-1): GAGVSQTPSNKVTEKGKYVELRCDPISGHTALYWYRQSLGQGPEFLIYFQGTGAADDSGLPNDRFFAVRPEGSVSTLKIQRTERGDSAVYLCASSRTRDNEQFFGPGTRLTVL.

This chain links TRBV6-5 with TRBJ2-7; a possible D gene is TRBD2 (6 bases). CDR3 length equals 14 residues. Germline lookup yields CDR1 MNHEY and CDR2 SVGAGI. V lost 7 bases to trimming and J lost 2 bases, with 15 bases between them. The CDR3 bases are TGTGCCAGCACGGGGAGGAGTCCACCCTACGAGCAGTACTTC. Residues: CASTGRSPPYEQYF.

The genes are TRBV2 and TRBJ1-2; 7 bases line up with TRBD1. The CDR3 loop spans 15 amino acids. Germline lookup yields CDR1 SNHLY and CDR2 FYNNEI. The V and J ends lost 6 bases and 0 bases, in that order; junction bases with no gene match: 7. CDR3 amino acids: CASRKTGTTNYGYTF. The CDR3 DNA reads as TGTGCCAGCAGAAAGACAGGGACTACTAACTATGGCTACACCTTC.

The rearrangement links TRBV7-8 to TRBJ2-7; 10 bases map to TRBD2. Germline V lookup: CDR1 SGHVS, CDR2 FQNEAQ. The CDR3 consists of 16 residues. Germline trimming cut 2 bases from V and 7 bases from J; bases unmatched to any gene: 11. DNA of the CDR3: TGTGCCAGCAGCTTATGGTCGGCTAGCGGGAGAGGTGAGCAGTACTTC. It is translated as CASSLWSASGRGEQYF.

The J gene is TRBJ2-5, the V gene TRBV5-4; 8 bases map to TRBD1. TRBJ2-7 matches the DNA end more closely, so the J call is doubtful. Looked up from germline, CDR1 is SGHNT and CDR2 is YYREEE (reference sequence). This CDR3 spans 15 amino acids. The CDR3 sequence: CASSSMKDRAYEQYF. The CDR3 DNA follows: TGTGCCAGCAGCTCGATGAAGGACAGGGCCTACGAGCAGTACTTC.

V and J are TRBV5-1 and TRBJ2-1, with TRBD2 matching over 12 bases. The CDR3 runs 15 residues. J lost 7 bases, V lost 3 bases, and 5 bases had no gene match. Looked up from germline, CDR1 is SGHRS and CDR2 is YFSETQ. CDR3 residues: CASSWTSGISNEQFF. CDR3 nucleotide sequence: TGCGCCAGCAGCTGGACTAGCGGGATCAGTAATGAGCAGTTCTTC.

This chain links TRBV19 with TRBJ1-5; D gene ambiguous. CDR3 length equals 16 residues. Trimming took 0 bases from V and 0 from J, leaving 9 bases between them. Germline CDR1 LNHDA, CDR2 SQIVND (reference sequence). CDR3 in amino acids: CASSIEGGYSNQPQHF. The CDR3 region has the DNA TGTGCCAGTAGTATAGAAGGTGGTTATAGCAATCAGCCCCAGCATTTT.

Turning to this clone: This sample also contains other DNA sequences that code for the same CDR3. The CDR3 coding sequence is TGCGCCAGCAGCCCGGGACAGGGGGCCTACGAGCAGTACTTC. It translates to CASSPGQGAYEQYF. The chain couples TRBV5-1 to TRBJ2-7, with 11 bases that match TRBD1. Germline V lookup: CDR1 SGHRS, CDR2 YFSETQ. Trimming took 4 bases from V and 2 from J; bases not matched to a gene: 2. The CDR3 has 14 residues.